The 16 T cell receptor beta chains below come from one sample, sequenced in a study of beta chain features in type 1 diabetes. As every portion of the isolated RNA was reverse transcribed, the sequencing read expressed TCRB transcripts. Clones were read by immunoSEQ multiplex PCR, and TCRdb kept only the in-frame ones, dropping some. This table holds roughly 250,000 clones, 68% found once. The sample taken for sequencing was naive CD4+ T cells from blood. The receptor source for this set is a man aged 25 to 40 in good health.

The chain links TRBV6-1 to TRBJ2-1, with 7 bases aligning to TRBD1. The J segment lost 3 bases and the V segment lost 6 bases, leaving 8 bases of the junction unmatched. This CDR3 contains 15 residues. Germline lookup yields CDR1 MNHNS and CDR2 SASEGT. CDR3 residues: CASRRSTGDYNEQFF. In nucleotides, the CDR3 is TGTGCCAGCAGAAGAAGCACAGGGGACTACAATGAGCAGTTCTTC.

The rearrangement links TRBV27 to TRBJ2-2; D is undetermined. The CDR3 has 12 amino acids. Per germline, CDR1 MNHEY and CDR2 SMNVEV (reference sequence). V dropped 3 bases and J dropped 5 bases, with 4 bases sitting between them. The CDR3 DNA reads TGTGCCAGCAGTTTGTTTACCGGGGAGCTGTTTTTT. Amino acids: CASSLFTGELFF.

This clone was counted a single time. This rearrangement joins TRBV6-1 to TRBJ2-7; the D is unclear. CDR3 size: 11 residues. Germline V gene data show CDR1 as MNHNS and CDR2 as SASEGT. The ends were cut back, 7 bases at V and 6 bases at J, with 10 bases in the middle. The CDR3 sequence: CASMIDSEQYF. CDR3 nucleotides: TGTGCCAGCATGATCGACTCCGAGCAGTACTTC.

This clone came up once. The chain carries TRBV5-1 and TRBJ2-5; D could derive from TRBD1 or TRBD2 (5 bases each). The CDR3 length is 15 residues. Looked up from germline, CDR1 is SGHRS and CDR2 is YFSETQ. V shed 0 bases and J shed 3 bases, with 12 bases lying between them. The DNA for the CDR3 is TGCGCCAGCAGCTTGGGACAGATGAGGGAAGAGACCCAGTACTTC. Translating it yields CASSLGQMREETQYF.

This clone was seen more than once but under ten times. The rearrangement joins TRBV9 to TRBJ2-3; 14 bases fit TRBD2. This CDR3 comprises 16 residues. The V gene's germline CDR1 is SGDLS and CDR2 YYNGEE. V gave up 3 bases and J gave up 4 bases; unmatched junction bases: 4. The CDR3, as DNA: TGTGCCAGCAGCGCCGGACTAGCGGGGGGTGCAGATACGCAGTATTTT. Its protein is CASSAGLAGGADTQYF.

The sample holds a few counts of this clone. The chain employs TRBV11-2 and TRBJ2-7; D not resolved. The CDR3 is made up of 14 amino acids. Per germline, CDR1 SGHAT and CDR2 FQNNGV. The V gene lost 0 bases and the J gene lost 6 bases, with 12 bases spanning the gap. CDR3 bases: TGTGCCAGCAGCTTAGATCAGGCGGTGGGCGAGCAGTACTTC. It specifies CASSLDQAVGEQYF.

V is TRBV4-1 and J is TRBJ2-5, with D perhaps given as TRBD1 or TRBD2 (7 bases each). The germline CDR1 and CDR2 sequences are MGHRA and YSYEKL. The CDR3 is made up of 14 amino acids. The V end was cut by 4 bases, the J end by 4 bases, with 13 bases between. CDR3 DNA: TGCGCCAGCAGCCCAAGGGAGGGGGCAGAGACCCAGTACTTC. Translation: CASSPREGAETQYF.

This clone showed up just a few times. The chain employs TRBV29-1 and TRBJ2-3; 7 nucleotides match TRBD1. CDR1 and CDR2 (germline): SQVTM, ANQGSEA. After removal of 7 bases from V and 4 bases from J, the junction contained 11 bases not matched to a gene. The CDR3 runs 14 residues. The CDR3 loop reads CSGYRGWGPDTQYF. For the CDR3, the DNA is TGCAGCGGCTACAGGGGATGGGGACCAGATACGCAGTATTTT.

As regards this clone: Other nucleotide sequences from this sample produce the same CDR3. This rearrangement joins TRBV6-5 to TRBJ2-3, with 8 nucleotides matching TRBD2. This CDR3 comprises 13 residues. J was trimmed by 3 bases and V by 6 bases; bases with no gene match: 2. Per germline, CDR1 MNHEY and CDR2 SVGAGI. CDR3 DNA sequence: TGTGCCAGCAGCTCGGGGGGGACAGATACGCAGTATTTT. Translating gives CASSSGGTDTQYF.

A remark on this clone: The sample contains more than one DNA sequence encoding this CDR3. The CDR3 nucleotides read TGTGCCAGCAGCGTCGGACTGAACACCGGGGAGCTGTTTTTT. Encoded protein: CASSVGLNTGELFF. The chain is built from TRBV9 and TRBJ2-2; TRBD2 is a possible D gene (5 bases). There are 14 residues in the CDR3. V lost 2 bases, J lost 1 base, and 6 bases lay in between. The germline CDR1 and CDR2 sequences are SGDLS and YYNGEE.

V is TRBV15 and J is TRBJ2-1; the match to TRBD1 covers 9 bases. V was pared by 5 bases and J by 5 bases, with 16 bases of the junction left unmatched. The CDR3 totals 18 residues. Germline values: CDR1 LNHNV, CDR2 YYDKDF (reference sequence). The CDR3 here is CATSGIPGGQGYHNEQFF. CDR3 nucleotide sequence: TGTGCCACCAGCGGGATTCCAGGGGGACAGGGCTACCACAATGAGCAGTTCTTC.

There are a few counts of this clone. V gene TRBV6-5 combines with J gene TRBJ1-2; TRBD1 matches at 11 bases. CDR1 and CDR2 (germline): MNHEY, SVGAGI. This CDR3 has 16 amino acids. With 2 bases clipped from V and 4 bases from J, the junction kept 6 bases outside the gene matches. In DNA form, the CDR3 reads TGTGCCAGCAGTTACCTCCGGACAGGGGGCGCCTATGGCTACACCTTC. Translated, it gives CASSYLRTGGAYGYTF.

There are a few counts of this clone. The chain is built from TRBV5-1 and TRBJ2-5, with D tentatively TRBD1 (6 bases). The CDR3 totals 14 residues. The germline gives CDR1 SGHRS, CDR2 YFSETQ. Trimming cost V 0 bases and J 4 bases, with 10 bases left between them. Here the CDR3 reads CASSLVQGRETQYF. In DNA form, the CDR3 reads TGCGCCAGCAGCTTGGTTCAGGGGCGAGAGACCCAGTACTTC.

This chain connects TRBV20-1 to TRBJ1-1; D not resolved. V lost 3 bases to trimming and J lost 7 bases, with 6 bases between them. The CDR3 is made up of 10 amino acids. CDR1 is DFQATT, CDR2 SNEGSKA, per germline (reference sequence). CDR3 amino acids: CSAREGEAFF. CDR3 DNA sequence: TGCAGTGCTAGGGAGGGTGAAGCTTTCTTT.

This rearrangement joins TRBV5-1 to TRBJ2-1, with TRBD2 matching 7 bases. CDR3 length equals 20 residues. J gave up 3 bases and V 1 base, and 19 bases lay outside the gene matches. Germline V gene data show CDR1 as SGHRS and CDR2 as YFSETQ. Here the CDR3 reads CASSLSVNWLAAPDYNEQFF. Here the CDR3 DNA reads TGCGCCAGCAGCTTGAGTGTTAACTGGCTAGCGGCTCCCGACTACAATGAGCAGTTCTTC.

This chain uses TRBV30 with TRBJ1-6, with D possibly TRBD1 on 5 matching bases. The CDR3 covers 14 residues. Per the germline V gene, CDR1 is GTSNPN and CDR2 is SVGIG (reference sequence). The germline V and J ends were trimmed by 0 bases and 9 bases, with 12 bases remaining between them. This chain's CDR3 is CAWSVRQGSSPLHF. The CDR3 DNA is TGTGCCTGGAGTGTACGGCAGGGCAGTTCACCCCTCCACTTT.